This entry lists 3 T cell receptor beta chains sequenced from one sample in a study of shared clonotypes between healthy human individuals. Using immunoSEQ multiplex PCR, the repertoire was profiled, and TCRdb retains in-frame clones only, with some absent. Of hundreds of thousands of clones in the sample, about 96% were seen once. CD8 cells classed as naive were CD45RO-negative and positively selected for CCR7, excluding terminally differentiated effector memory CD45RA+ cells. The specimen was naive CD8+ T cells sorted from blood. The receptors were sampled from a woman in her 30s in good health.

V is TRBV7-8 and J is TRBJ2-1; 14 bases align to TRBD2. This CDR3 contains 17 residues. The V gene's germline CDR1 is SGHVS and CDR2 FQNEAQ. The V and J ends lost 4 bases and 12 bases, in that order; junction bases with no gene match: 14. CDR3 coding DNA: TGTGCCAGCAGCTCCGATACCCTGGGACTAGCGGGAGAGCGGCAGTTCTTC. This codes for CASSSDTLGLAGERQFF.

The V call is TRBV28, the J call TRBJ2-1; 8 nucleotides agree with TRBD2. CDR3 size: 18 residues. Germline loops: CDR1 MDHEN, CDR2 SYDVKM. With 4 bases clipped from V and 0 bases from J, the junction kept 11 bases outside the gene matches. The DNA for the CDR3 is TGTGCCAGCAGTTCCGGACTAGCCGAAGCGAGCTCCTACAATGAGCAGTTCTTC. As protein: CASSSGLAEASSYNEQFF. Full variable domain (rest looked up from reference TRBV28 and TRBJ2-1): DVKVTQSSRYLVKRTGEKVFLECVQDMDHENMFWYRQDPGLGLRLIYFSYDVKMKEKGDIPEGYSVSREKKERFSLILESASTNQTSMYLCASSSGLAEASSYNEQFFGPGTRLTVL.

This sequence joins TRBV5-4 and TRBJ2-7; 9 bases align to TRBD1. V was pared by 0 bases and J by 5 bases, with 6 bases of the junction left unmatched. The CDR3 spans 15 residues. Per the germline V gene, CDR1 is SGHNT and CDR2 is YYREEE (reference sequence). The DNA for the CDR3 is TGTGCCAGCAGCTTGGGGGGACAGGGTGTCCACGAGCAGTACTTC. Translating it yields CASSLGGQGVHEQYF.